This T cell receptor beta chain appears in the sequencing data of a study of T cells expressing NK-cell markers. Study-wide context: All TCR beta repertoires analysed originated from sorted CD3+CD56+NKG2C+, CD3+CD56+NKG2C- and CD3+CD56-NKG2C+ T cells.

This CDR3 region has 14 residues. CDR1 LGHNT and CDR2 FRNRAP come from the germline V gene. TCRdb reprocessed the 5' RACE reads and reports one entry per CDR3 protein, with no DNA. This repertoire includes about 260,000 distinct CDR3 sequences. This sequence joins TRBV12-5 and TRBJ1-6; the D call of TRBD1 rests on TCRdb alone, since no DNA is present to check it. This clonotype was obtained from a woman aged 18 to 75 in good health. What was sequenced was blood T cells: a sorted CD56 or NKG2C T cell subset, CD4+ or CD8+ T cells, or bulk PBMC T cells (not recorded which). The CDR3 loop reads CASGPDRQNSPLHF.